Sequencing of this TCR beta chain was carried out in a study of molecular identifiers for immune sequencing clone quantification. The CDR3 sequence is 13 residues long. Germline values: CDR1 DFQATT, CDR2 SNEGSKA (reference sequence). Trimming left V 1 base short and J 4 bases short, with 11 bases between. This clonotype was seen a handful of times. Its antigen is as yet unknown. Previously published methods and listed TCR primers were used for the bulk TCR libraries. TCRdb reanalysed the PCR reads using MiXCR and keeps one entry per CDR3 protein. Of over 300,000 distinct CDR3 sequences in the sample, roughly 23% are singletons; the top ten hold approximately 0.74%. Sorting captured naive CD8 T cells as CD8+CD4-CCR7+CD45RA+. Overall study results and limits: Clones with over 20 RNA copies captured over 99% of effector molecules but under 1% of naive ones. Detection of one spiked Jurkat cell's TCR RNA reportedly worked in 850,000 to 1,000,000 naive cells.

Sequenced sample: naive CD8+ T cells from blood, with Jurkat cell RNA spiked in. This sample's subset: FACS-sorted CD8+CD4-CCR7+CD45RA+ naive T cells. This TCR was sampled from a human donor in good health. Some libraries in this study had Jurkat cell RNA spiked in. V gene TRBV20-1 combines with J gene TRBJ2-7; TRBD2 might be the D (6 bases). CDR3 sequence reads: CSARGGGLYEQYF. The CDR3 nucleotides are TGCAGTGCTAGAGGTGGGGGGTTGTACGAGCAGTACTTC.